This T cell receptor beta chain is from a study of immune evolution from preneoplasia to lung adenocarcinoma. The germline V gene encodes CDR1 SGHRS and CDR2 YFSETQ. The CDR3 runs 15 residues. V dropped 2 bases and J dropped 1; count of bases not matched to a gene: 4. In regard to this clone: Its antigen remains unidentified.

Data came from immunoSEQ multiplex PCR; TCRdb stores just in-frame clones and leaves some out. The table has around 4,800 clones, about 80% seen once. Study-wide results and caveats: Top clone share appeared to fall from AAH through AIS, MIA, adenocarcinoma. Later-stage lesions appeared to have more T cells, more diversity, less clonality.

This clonotype was sampled from a person between 55 and 80 years old with lung adenocarcinoma. Specimen: FFPE minimally invasive lung adenocarcinoma tissue. The chain employs TRBV5-1 and TRBJ2-7, with 9 positions matching TRBD1. CDR3 residues: CASSLTGTGSYEQYF. In DNA, the CDR3 is TGCGCCAGCAGCTTAACCGGGACAGGGTCCTACGAGCAGTACTTC.